One and the same sample provided the 4 T cell receptor beta chains below, sequenced in a study of cytomegalovirus exposure and HLA in healthy donors. The PCR made use of 60 Vbeta and 13 Jbeta primers. This table comes from immunoSEQ multiplex PCR, and its TCRdb copy is limited to in-frame clones, with some not included. The sample holds around 120,000 clones, roughly 86% seen once. The sequenced material came from PBMCs. The receptors originated from a man aged 18 to 35 in good health and CMV-seronegative.

The chain employs TRBV7-8 and TRBJ2-7; 9 positions match TRBD1. Trimming removed 4 bases from V and 3 bases from J; junction bases left unmatched: 10. Per germline, CDR1 SGHVS and CDR2 FQNEAQ. This CDR3 is built from 16 residues. The DNA of the CDR3 is TGTGCCAGCAGCTACCAACAGGGGGCCCCATTCTACGAGCAGTACTTC. Protein: CASSYQQGAPFYEQYF.

This clone was counted a single time. Its ends do not fully match the called genes, so a read error is possible. The gene calls are TRBV7-9 and TRBJ1-4; 10 positions agree with TRBD1. The CDR3 totals 15 residues. Germline V gives CDR1 SEHNR, CDR2 FQNEAQ (reference sequence). The CDR3 is CSSSLPDRGREKLFF. The CDR3 DNA reads TGTTCCAGCAGCTTACCGGACAGGGGGAGGGAAAAACTGTTTTTT.

V and J are TRBV5-1 and TRBJ2-7, with D tentatively TRBD1 (5 bases). The V and J ends lost 4 bases and 5 bases respectively, with 16 bases between them. Looked up from germline, CDR1 is SGHRS and CDR2 is YFSETQ. This CDR3 has 14 amino acids. The CDR3 loop is CASSALPGLDEQYF. CDR3 coding DNA: TGCGCCAGCAGCGCCTTGCCAGGGTTGGACGAGCAGTACTTC.

V is TRBV19 and J is TRBJ2-5, with D tentatively TRBD1 (6 bases). TRBJ2-7 explains the end of the DNA better; the J call may be wrong. The CDR3 loop spans 13 amino acids. Germline V lookup: CDR1 LNHDA, CDR2 SQIVND (reference sequence). Here the CDR3 reads CASEGDNSYEQYF. The CDR3 coding sequence is TGTGCCAGCGAAGGGGACAACTCCTACGAGCAGTACTTC.